This TCR beta chain was documented in a study of long-term antiretroviral therapy in people with HIV. The assay used was immunoSEQ (version v3.0), run at survey level. Sequencing was performed with immunoSEQ multiplex PCR; in TCRdb, only in-frame clones are kept and a portion is missing. The repertoire holds under 50,000 clones, with approximately 86% as singletons. The receptor's source is a woman aged 18-29 years with HIV. Sequences were derived from unsorted PBMCs, sampled just before starting antiretroviral therapy.

The CDR3 is CASSLLSGSSYEQYF. The CDR3 DNA sequence: TGCGCCAGCAGCTTGCTCAGCGGAAGCTCCTACGAGCAGTACTTC. The chain uses TRBV5-1 and TRBJ2-7, with D possibly being TRBD2 (5 bases). Germline CDR1 SGHRS, CDR2 YFSETQ. Trimming removed 1 base from V and 0 bases from J, with 11 bases in between. The CDR3 covers 15 residues. The variable domain in full, completed from reference TRBV5-1 and TRBJ2-7, reads KAGVTQTPRYLIKTRGQQVTLSCSPISGHRSVSWYQQTPGQGLQFLFEYFSETQRNKGNFPGRFSGRQFSNSRSEMNVSTLELGDSALYLCASSLLSGSSYEQYFGPGTRLTVT.